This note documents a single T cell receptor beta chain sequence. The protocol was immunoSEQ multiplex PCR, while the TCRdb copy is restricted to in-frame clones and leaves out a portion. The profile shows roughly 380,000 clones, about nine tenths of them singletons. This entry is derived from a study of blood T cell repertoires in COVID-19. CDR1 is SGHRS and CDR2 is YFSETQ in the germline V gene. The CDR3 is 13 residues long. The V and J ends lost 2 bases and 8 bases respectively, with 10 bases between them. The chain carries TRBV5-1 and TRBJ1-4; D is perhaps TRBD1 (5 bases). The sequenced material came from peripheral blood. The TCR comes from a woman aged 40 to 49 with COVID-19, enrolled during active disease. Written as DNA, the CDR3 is TGCGCCAGCAGCTTTAGGGGTGAAGAAAAACTGTTTTTT. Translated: CASSFRGEEKLFF.